This T cell receptor beta chain was obtained from a study of beta chain features in type 1 diabetes. Reverse transcription of all isolated RNA meant that expressed TCRB transcripts were sequenced. Roughly 3.5 million reads per sample on average were obtained from naive, central memory and regulatory T cell samples. TCRdb's copy holds only in-frame clones and misses some; the assay was immunoSEQ multiplex PCR. The repertoire has roughly 240,000 clones, approximately 70% of them found once; the top ten carry around 0.057%. Study findings and constraints: TCRB CDR3s from Type 1 diabetes patients were moderately but significantly shorter in all four CD4+ subsets. In the patient group, naive, central memory and Treg TCRB repertoires seemed more alike than in the healthy donor group.

It was one heparinised blood draw, averaging around 100 mL, that each donor gave. There are a few counts of this clone. Its antigen is unidentified. Source material: naive CD4+ T cells from blood. The sequence was collected from a man under 40 in good health.

The CDR3 loop is CASSRDRPSGANVLTF. In nucleotides, the CDR3 is TGTGCCAGCAGCCGGGACAGACCCTCTGGGGCCAACGTCCTGACTTTC. The J gene is TRBJ2-6, the V gene TRBV11-2, with 7 bases identical to TRBD1. V dropped 5 bases and J dropped 0; count of bases not matched to a gene: 4. The CDR3 loop spans 16 amino acids. Germline V gene lookup returns CDR1 SGHAT and CDR2 FQNNGV.